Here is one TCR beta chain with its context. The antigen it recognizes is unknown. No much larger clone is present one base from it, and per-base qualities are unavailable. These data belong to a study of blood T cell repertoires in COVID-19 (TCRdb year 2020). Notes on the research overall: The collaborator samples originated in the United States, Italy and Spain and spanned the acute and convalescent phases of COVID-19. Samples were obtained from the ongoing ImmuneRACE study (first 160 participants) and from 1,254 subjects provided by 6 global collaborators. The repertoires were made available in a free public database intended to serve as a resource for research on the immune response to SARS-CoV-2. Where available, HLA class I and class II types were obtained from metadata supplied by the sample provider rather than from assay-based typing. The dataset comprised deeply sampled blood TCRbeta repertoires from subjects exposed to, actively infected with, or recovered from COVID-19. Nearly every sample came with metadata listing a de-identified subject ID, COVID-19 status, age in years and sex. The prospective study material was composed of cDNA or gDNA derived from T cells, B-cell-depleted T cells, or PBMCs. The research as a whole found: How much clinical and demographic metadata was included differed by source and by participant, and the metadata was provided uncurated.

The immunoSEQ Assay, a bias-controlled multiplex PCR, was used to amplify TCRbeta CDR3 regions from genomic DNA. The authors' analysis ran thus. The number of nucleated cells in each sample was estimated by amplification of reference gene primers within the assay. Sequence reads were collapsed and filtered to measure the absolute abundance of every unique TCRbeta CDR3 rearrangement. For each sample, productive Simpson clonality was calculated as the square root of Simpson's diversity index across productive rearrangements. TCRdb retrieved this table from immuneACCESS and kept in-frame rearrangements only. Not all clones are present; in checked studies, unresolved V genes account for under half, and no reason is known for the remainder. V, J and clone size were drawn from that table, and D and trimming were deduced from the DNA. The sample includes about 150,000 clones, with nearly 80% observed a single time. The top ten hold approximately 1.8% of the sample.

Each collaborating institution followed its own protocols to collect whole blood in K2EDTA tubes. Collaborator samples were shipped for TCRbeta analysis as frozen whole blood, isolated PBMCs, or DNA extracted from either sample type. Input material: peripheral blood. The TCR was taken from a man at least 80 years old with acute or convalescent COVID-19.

The CDR3 has the sequence CATSDTGFYGYTF. DNA sequence: TGTGCCACCAGTGATACAGGGTTCTATGGCTACACCTTC. The receptor chain draws on TRBV24-1 and TRBJ1-2, with TRBD1 tentatively as D gene (6 bases match). V is reduced by 3 bases and J by 4 bases, leaving a spacing of 8 bases between them. The CDR3 holds 13 amino acids from the cysteine to the phenylalanine. The kept DNA is CDR3 alone, 39 bases in frame from the first base. According to the germline V gene, CDR1 reads KGHDR and CDR2 reads SFDVKD.